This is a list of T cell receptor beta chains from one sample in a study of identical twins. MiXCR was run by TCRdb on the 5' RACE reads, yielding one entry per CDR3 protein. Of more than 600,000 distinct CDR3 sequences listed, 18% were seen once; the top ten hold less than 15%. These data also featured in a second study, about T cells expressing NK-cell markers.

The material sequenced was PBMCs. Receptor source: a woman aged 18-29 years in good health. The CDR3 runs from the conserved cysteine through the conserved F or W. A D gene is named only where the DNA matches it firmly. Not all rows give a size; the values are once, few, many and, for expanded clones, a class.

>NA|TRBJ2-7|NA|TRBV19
TGTGCCAGTAGCTTCCTTCGCGGGGCCACCTCCTACGAGCAGTACTTC
CASSFLRGATSYEQYF
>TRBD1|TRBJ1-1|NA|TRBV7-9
TGTGCCAGCAGATTCCGGGACAGGGGACCGATGAGCACTGAAGCTTTCTTT
CASRFRDRGPMSTEAFF
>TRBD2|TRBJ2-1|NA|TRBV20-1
TGCAGTCCCAAGAGGGCTAGCGGTTACAATGAGCAGTTCTTC
CSPKRASGYNEQFF
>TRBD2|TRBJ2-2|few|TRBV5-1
TGCGCCAGCAGAGCACTAGCGGGAGTCACCGGGGAGCTGTTTTTT
CASRALAGVTGELFF
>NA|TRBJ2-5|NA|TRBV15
TGTGCCACCAGCAGACTCGCGGAGTCAGAGACCCAGTACTTC
CATSRLAESETQYF
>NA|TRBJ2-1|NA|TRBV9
TGTGCCAGCAGCACCCGACACCGGCCGAAGCGCTCCTACAATGAGCAGTTCTTC
CASSTRHRPKRSYNEQFF
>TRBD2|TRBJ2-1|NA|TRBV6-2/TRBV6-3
TGTGCCAGCAGTTACCGCCTAGCGGCAAATGAGCAGTTCTTC
CASSYRLAANEQFF
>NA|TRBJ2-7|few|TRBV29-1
TGCAGCGCGGGTGGGACGGAATCCTACGAGCAGTACTTC
CSAGGTESYEQYF
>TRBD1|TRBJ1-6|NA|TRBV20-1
TGCAGTGCAGCCGGGACAGGGAGCTCCTATAATTCACCCCTCCACTTT
CSAAGTGSSYNSPLHF
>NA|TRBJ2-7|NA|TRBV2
TGTGCCAGCAGTGATGCACAGACTGCCTACGAGCAGTACTTC
CASSDAQTAYEQYF
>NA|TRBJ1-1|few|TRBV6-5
TGTGCCAGCAGAGATTTGTTTTCTGAAGCTTTCTTT
CASRDLFSEAFF
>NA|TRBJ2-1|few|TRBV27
TGTGCCAGCAGTTTGCGAGGGCCTGAGGGACTTTACAATGAGCAGTTCTTC
CASSLRGPEGLYNEQFF
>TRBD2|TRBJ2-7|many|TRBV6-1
TGTGCCAGCAAAAAAAGGGGAGGGGTTCCCTCCTACGAGCAGTACTTC
CASKKRGGVPSYEQYF
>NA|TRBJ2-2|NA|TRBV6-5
TGTGCCAGCAGTTACGACAGAAATGACGGGGAGCTGTTTTTT
CASSYDRNDGELFF
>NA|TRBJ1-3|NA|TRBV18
TGTGCCAGCTCACAAGGGTTGAACTCTGGAAACACCATATATTTT
CASSQGLNSGNTIYF
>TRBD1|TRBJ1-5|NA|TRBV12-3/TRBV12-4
TGTGCCAGCAGTCCCGGGACAGGGCGGGATCAGCCCCAGCATTTT
CASSPGTGRDQPQHF
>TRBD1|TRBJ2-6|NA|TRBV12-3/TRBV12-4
TGTGCCCTCGGGACAGGGGCCTCTGGGGCCAACGTCCTGACTTTC
CALGTGASGANVLTF
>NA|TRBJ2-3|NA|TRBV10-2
TGCGCCACCGATAGGGGGGCAGATACGCAGTATTTT
CATDRGADTQYF
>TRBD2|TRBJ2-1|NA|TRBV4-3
TGCGCCAGCAGCCAAGGTCCCTTCCTGGCTAGCGGGAGTAATGAGCAGTTCTTC
CASSQGPFLASGSNEQFF
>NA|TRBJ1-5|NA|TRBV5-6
TGTGCCAGCAGCTTTAGACTGAATAGCAATCAGCCCCAGCATTTT
CASSFRLNSNQPQHF
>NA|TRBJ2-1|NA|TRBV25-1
TGTGCCAACAGTGTCCCGGGTTACAATGAGCAGTTCTTC
CANSVPGYNEQFF
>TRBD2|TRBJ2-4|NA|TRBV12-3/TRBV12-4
TGTGCCAGCAGCCTAGCGGGAGGGCCAGGCGGGACCATTCAGTACTTC
CASSLAGGPGGTIQYF
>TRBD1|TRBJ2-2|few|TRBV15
TGTGCCACCAAGATGGGACAGCAGAACACCGGGGAGCTGTTTTTT
CATKMGQQNTGELFF
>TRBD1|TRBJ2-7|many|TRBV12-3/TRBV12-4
TGTGCCAGCAGCTCCGATCAGGGACAGAACGTCTTC
CASSSDQGQNVF
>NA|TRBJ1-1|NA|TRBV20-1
TGCAGTGCTGGCAGGACGGCGAACACTGAAGCTTTCTTT
CSAGRTANTEAFF
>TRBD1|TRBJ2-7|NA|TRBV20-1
TGCAGTGCCGACACTCAGACAGGGATCGACTACGAGCAGTACTTC
CSADTQTGIDYEQYF
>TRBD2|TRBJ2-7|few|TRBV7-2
TGTGCCAGCAGCTTAACGCCTAGCGGCTCCTACGAGCAGTACTTC
CASSLTPSGSYEQYF
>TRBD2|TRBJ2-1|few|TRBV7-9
TGTGCCAGCAGCGAGAGACTAGCGGGGAGCAATGAGCAGTTCTTC
CASSERLAGSNEQFF
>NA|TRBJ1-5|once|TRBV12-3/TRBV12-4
TGTGCCAGCAGTTTACAGACTAGCAATCAGCCCCAGCATTTC
CASSLQTSNQPQHF
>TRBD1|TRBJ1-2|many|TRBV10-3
TGTGCCATCAAACCCGGGACAGCTGGAGGCTACACCTTC
CAIKPGTAGGYTF
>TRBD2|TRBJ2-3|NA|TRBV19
TGTGCCAGTAGTATATTCGGGAGGGACACAGATACGCAGTATTTT
CASSIFGRDTDTQYF
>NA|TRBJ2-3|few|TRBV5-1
TGCGCCAGCAGCTTGGGCGCAGCCACGGGGGGCACAGATACGCAGTATTTT
CASSLGAATGGTDTQYF
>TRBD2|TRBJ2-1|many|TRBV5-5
TGTGCCAGCACCTTACTAGCGGGAACTACCTACAATGAGCAGTTCTTC
CASTLLAGTTYNEQFF
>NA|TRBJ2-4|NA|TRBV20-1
TGCAGTGCCATCCTGGGAAACATTCAGTACTTC
CSAILGNIQYF
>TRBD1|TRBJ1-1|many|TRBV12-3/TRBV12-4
TGTGCCAGCAACCAAGGGGGCCATGCGAACACTGAAGCTTTCTTT
CASNQGGHANTEAFF
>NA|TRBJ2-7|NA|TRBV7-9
TGTGCCAGCAGCTTATCCCCCGGGCACTATCAATACGAGCAGTACTTC
CASSLSPGHYQYEQYF
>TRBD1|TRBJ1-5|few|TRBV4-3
TGCGCCAGCAGCTTGGGTTTGGGAGGGGGCGCGGATCAGCCCCAGCATTTT
CASSLGLGGGADQPQHF
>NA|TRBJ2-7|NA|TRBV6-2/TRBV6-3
TGTGCCAGCAGTTACTCGACGCGTCCACTGTTC
CASSYSTRPLF
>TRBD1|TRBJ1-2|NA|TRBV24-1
TGTGCCACCAGTGATCGGGACAGGGGTGGCTACACCTTC
CATSDRDRGGYTF
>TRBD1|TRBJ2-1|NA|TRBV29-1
TGCAGCGTTGAAGGTGGACAGGGGGAACGATGGAGCTCCTACAATGAGCAGTTCTTC
CSVEGGQGERWSSYNEQFF
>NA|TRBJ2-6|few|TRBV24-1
TGTGCCACCAGTGATGGGAACTCTGGGGCCAACGTCCTGACTTTC
CATSDGNSGANVLTF
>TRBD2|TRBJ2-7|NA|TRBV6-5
TGTGCCAGCAGTTACTCGAGGGGAGGACTAGCTGACTACGAGCAGTACTTC
CASSYSRGGLADYEQYF
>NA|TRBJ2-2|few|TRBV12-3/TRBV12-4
TGTGCCAGCAGACACGGACTGGACACCGGGGAGCTGTTTTTT
CASRHGLDTGELFF
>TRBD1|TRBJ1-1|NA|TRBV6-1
TGTGCCAGCAGTCGTTACAGGGGGACTGAAGCTTTCTTT
CASSRYRGTEAFF
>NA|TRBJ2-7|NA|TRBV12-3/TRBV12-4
TGTGCCAGCACCACGACTGGGGGGCTAAACGAGCAGTACTTC
CASTTTGGLNEQYF
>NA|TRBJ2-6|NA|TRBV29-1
TGCAGCGTTCCCAGACAGGGAGGCTCTGGGGCCAACGTCCTGACTTTC
CSVPRQGGSGANVLTF
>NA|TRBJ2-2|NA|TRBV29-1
TGCAGCGTTCGGCACGGGAACACCGGGGAGCTGTTTTTT
CSVRHGNTGELFF
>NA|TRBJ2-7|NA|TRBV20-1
TGCAGTGCCAGACAACACGAGGGAGCAAGGTCCTACGAGCAGTACTTC
CSARQHEGARSYEQYF
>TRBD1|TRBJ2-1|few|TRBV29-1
TGCAGCGTTGAGTTCGGGACAGGGGGCAACTACAATGAGCAGTTCTTC
CSVEFGTGGNYNEQFF
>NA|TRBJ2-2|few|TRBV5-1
TGCGCCAGCAGCTTGAAGGGCAGTGGCACCGGGGAGCTGTTTTTT
CASSLKGSGTGELFF
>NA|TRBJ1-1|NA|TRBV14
TGTGCCAGCCAACGTCTGCAGGGGACTGAAGCTTTCTTT
CASQRLQGTEAFF
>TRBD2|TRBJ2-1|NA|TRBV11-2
TGTGCCAGCAGCGAACTCGCCGGGACTAGCGGGGCCAATGAGCAGTTCTTC
CASSELAGTSGANEQFF
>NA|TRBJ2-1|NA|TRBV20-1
TGCAGTGCTGGACTGCGCAAAAATTCTTACAATGAGCAGTTCTTC
CSAGLRKNSYNEQFF